This entry is about one TCR beta chain. The antigen remains undetermined. This sample stems from a study of response to subunit inactivated influenza vaccine. CDR1 and CDR2 from the germline V gene are GTSNPN and SVGIG (reference sequence). V shed 1 base and J 3 bases; nucleotides not matched to a gene: 6. This CDR3 is 14 amino acids long. Using its own MiXCR run on the RT-PCR reads, TCRdb lists one record per CDR3 protein. The table lists fewer than 800,000 distinct CDR3 sequences, more than 15% of them singletons. Findings of the study overall: There was a suggestion from the authors that each seasonal influenza vaccination recruits few new T cells.

The receptor was derived from a man between 50 and 59 years old who received an inactivated influenza vaccine. The sequencing used PBMCs from blood, collected 11 to 12 days after vaccination. The chain joins TRBV30 to TRBJ2-7; 7 bases agree with TRBD1. The CDR3 DNA sequence: TGTGCCTGGAGTGGCGAGACAGGGAGCTACGAGCAGTACTTC. This encodes CAWSGETGSYEQYF. Full variable domain (outside the CDR3, taken from reference TRBV30 and TRBJ2-7): SQTIHQWPATLVQPVGSPLSLECTVEGTSNPNLYWYRQAAGRGLQLLFYSVGIGQISSEVPQNLSASRPQDRQFILSSKKLLLSDSGFYLCAWSGETGSYEQYFGPGTRLTVT.